Listed here is a single TCR beta chain. The antigen remains undetermined. The data are from a study of cytomegalovirus exposure and HLA in healthy donors. Study as a whole: For the approximately 360 genotyped donors, 75% to 90% fell within the Caucasian-associated ancestry cluster. Study-wide findings and caveats: CMV serostatus stood as the only immune exposure information on hand. In a later analysis, TCR beta V- and J-gene trimming showed a link to a missense DCLRE1C variant. HLA alleles were associated with 16,951 TCR beta sequences in a later analysis at 0.05 false discovery rate.

Germline V gene data show CDR1 as MGHRA and CDR2 as YSYEKL. This CDR3 has 14 residues. Primers for the PCR totalled 60 Vbeta and 13 Jbeta. Profiling relied on immunoSEQ multiplex PCR, and the TCRdb table lists in-frame clones only, not all of them. The sample records roughly 130,000 clones, 65% to 90% being singletons. The receptor's source is a woman aged 18-35 years in good health and CMV-seropositive. The V gene is TRBV4-1, the J gene TRBJ2-5; 8 positions match TRBD1. The assigned J gene may be wrong: the sequence end matches TRBJ2-7 better. The sequencing sample was made of PBMCs. CDR3 DNA sequence: TGCGCCAGCAGCCAAGAACTACAGGGGGGCGAGCAGTACTTC. It encodes CASSQELQGGEQYF.